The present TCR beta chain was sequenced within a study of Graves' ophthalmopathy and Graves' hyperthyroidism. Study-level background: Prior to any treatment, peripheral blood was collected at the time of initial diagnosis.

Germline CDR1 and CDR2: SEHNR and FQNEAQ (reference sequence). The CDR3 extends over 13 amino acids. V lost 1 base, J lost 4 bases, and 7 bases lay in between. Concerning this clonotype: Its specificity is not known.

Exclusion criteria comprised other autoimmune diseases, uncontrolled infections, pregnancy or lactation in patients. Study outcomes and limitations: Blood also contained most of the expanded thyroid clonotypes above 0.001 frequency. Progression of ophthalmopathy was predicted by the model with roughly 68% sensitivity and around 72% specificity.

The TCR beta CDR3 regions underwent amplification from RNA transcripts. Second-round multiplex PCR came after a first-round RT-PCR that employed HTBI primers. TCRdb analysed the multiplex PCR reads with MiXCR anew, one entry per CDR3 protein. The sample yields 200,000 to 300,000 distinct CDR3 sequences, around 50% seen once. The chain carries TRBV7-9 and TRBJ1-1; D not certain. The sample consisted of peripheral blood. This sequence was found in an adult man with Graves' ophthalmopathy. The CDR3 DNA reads TGTGCCAGCAGCTTAGAGGAGGGCACTGAAGCTTTCTTT. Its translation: CASSLEEGTEAFF.